What follows describes a single T cell receptor (beta chain). Its antigen is not identified. Generated by immunoSEQ multiplex PCR, the TCRdb table keeps only in-frame clones and is missing some. This repertoire shows about 130,000 clones, 80% to 90% found once; its top ten account for about 1.5%. This sample was taken from a study of T cell responses to AZD1222 COVID-19 vaccine. Findings and caveats of the study: Donors in the cohort were predominantly white British and more often female, and clonal diversity was possibly underestimated.

From germline, CDR1 is GTSNPN and CDR2 SVGIG (reference sequence). The V gene lost 3 bases and the J gene lost 7 bases, with 4 bases spanning the gap. There are 11 residues in the CDR3. The V gene is TRBV30, the J gene TRBJ1-6; D uncertain. The receptor comes from an adult in good health. The sample here was peripheral blood, taken on day 0 of AZD1222 vaccination. The chain's CDR3 is CAWRGNSPLHF. CDR3 in DNA: TGTGCCTGGAGAGGGAATTCACCCCTCCACTTT.